One and the same sample provided the 21 T cell receptor beta chains below, sequenced in a study of blood T cell repertoires in COVID-19. TCRdb's table, derived via immunoSEQ multiplex PCR, lists solely in-frame clones and lacks some. Here the sample spans 150,000 to 200,000 clones, 65% to 90% being singletons. Sequences were obtained from peripheral blood. These receptors all come from a man aged 60 to 75 with acute or convalescent COVID-19.

The V call is TRBV7-2, the J call TRBJ2-7, with D perhaps TRBD2 (6 bases). CDR1 is SGHTA, CDR2 FQGNSA, per germline. The CDR3 covers 15 residues. The V gene lost 0 bases and the J gene lost 6 bases, with 15 bases spanning the gap. In DNA form, the CDR3 reads TGTGCCAGCAGCTTAGCGCTCCGGGAGTACGGCGAGCAGTACTTC. This sequence encodes CASSLALREYGEQYF.

The DNA for the CDR3 is TGTGCCTGGAGCCGAGCCCAGGACGAGCAGTACTTC. Its protein is CAWSRAQDEQYF. J is TRBJ2-7 and V is TRBV30, with D uncertain. V gave up 3 bases and J gave up 5 bases, with 11 bases separating them. Germline V gene lookup returns CDR1 GTSNPN and CDR2 SVGIG (reference sequence). The CDR3 runs to 12 residues. Looking up the rest from reference TRBV30 and TRBJ2-7 gives the full variable domain: SQTIHQWPATLVQPVGSPLSLECTVEGTSNPNLYWYRQAAGRGLQLLFYSVGIGQISSEVPQNLSASRPQDRQFILSSKKLLLSDSGFYLCAWSRAQDEQYFGPGTRLTVT.

The CDR3 region has the DNA TGTGCCAGTCGCAGGGTTAGCCCACGCGCTGGGGAGACCCAGTACTTC. It yields the protein CASRRVSPRAGETQYF. V gene TRBV27 combines with J gene TRBJ2-5; maybe TRBD1 (5 bases). CDR1 MNHEY and CDR2 SMNVEV come from the germline V gene (reference sequence). This CDR3 has 16 residues. V was clipped by 9 bases and J by 5 bases, with 25 bases between them.

The chain recombines TRBV28 with TRBJ1-2; D uncertain. The CDR3 extends over 13 amino acids. CDR1 and CDR2 (germline): MDHEN, SYDVKM. The ends were cut back, 5 bases at V and 8 bases at J, with 15 bases in the middle. The CDR3 protein is CASSANSPVGYTF. CDR3 DNA: TGTGCCAGCAGTGCTAATTCACCGGTCGGCTACACCTTC.

This chain uses TRBV6-6 with TRBJ1-1; D not certain. With 6 bases removed from V and 2 bases from J, the gap between germline ends came to 16 bases. Per the germline V gene, CDR1 is MNHNY and CDR2 is SVGAGI (reference sequence). There are 15 residues in the CDR3. The CDR3: CASRSGNSLNTEAFF. CDR3 in DNA: TGTGCCAGCAGATCGGGGAACAGCCTAAACACTGAAGCTTTCTTT.

In this sample, this clone turned up once. The chain combines TRBV3-1 (or the pseudogene TRBV3-2) with TRBJ2-7, with 7 bases lining up with TRBD2. This CDR3 region has 15 residues. CDR1 LGHDT and CDR2 YNNKEL come from the germline V gene (reference sequence). The V segment lost 1 base and the J segment 3 bases; nucleotides outside the gene matches: 6. DNA of the CDR3: TGTGCCAGCAGCCAAGTACCAGCGGGAAACTACGAGCAGTACTTC. Translating gives CASSQVPAGNYEQYF.

CDR3 nucleotide sequence: TGTGCCAGCTCGCTTGAAGCGGGAGGGCACGAGCAGTACTTC. It is translated as CASSLEAGGHEQYF. This chain uses TRBV18 with TRBJ2-7; TRBD2 matches at 10 bases. This CDR3 is 14 amino acids long. Unmatched junction bases numbered 7, after V lost 6 bases and J lost 5 bases. Germline V gene sequence: CDR1 KGHSH, CDR2 LQKENI.

This chain links TRBV18 with TRBJ2-1; 7 nucleotides match TRBD1. From germline, CDR1 is KGHSH and CDR2 LQKENI. This CDR3 spans 15 amino acids. The ends lost 3 bases at V and 3 bases at J; junction bases unmatched: 5. CDR3 amino acids: CASSPAGTVYNEQFF. The CDR3 DNA reads as TGTGCCAGCTCACCCGCCGGGACAGTCTACAATGAGCAGTTCTTC. The whole variable domain, remainder taken from reference TRBV18 and TRBJ2-1, is NAGVMQNPRHLVRRRGQEARLRCSPMKGHSHVYWYRQLPEEGLKFMVYLQKENIIDESGMPKERFSAEFPKEGPSILRIQQVVRGDSAAYFCASSPAGTVYNEQFFGPGTRLTVL.

This chain links TRBV7-3 with TRBJ1-5, with TRBD1 as a possible D gene (5 bases). The CDR3 covers 13 residues. From germline, CDR1 is SGHTA and CDR2 FQGTGA. V lost 5 bases and J lost 3, with 8 bases in between. CDR3 coding DNA: TGTGCCAGCAGCGTAGGGGCCAATCAGCCCCAGCATTTT. The encoded protein is CASSVGANQPQHF.

The rearrangement uses TRBV5-1 and TRBJ1-1; TRBD1 matches 8 bases. Germline-derived CDR1 and CDR2 are SGHRS and YFSETQ. There are 16 residues in the CDR3. V trimming: 0 bases; J trimming: 1 base; junction bases outside the gene matches: 5. The CDR3 DNA is TGCGCCAGCAGCTTGGCCGGGACAGGAACGAACACTGAAGCTTTCTTT. The encoded protein is CASSLAGTGTNTEAFF.

The genes are TRBV19 and TRBJ2-3, with TRBD1 matching over 8 bases. V dropped 6 bases and J dropped 2; count of bases not matched to a gene: 13. The CDR3 covers 17 residues. The V gene's germline CDR1 is LNHDA and CDR2 SQIVND (reference sequence). The chain's CDR3 is CASRTWGRGLDTDTQYF. In DNA, the CDR3 is TGTGCCAGTAGGACTTGGGGCAGGGGGCTAGACACAGATACGCAGTATTTT.

The gene calls are TRBV3-1 (or the pseudogene TRBV3-2) and TRBJ2-3; 10 bases align to TRBD2. The CDR3 extends over 17 amino acids. Germline V lookup: CDR1 LGHDT, CDR2 YNNKEL (reference sequence). J gave up 3 bases and V 1 base, and 7 bases lay outside the gene matches. CDR3 loop: CASSQVLGLAETDTQYF. The CDR3, as DNA: TGTGCCAGCAGCCAAGTCCTAGGACTAGCGGAAACAGATACGCAGTATTTT.

V is TRBV5-5 and J is TRBJ2-3; D not resolved. The CDR3 consists of 18 residues. Looked up from germline, CDR1 is SGHKS and CDR2 is YYEKEE (reference sequence). V was pared by 0 bases and J by 2 bases, with 19 bases between. The CDR3 sequence is CASSLDPSPSIVTDTQYF. The CDR3 DNA sequence: TGTGCCAGCAGCTTGGACCCTTCTCCATCAATAGTCACAGATACGCAGTATTTT.

This clone was seen only once. CDR3 DNA sequence: TGTGCCTGGATGTCTGGGGGCCAGAACACCGGGGAGCTGTTTTTT. It encodes CAWMSGGQNTGELFF. The rearrangement joins TRBV30 to TRBJ2-2; a possible D gene is TRBD1 (6 bases). CDR3 length equals 15 residues. The ends were cut back, 4 bases at V and 1 base at J, with 13 bases in the middle. CDR1 GTSNPN and CDR2 SVGIG come from the germline V gene (reference sequence). Full variable domain (rest looked up from reference TRBV30 and TRBJ2-2): SQTIHQWPATLVQPVGSPLSLECTVEGTSNPNLYWYRQAAGRGLQLLFYSVGIGQISSEVPQNLSASRPQDRQFILSSKKLLLSDSGFYLCAWMSGGQNTGELFFGEGSRLTVL.

The rearrangement links TRBV5-4 to TRBJ1-1; D unclear. The germline V gene has CDR1 SGHNT and CDR2 YYREEE (reference sequence). Trimming left V 0 bases short and J 4 bases short, with 7 bases between. This CDR3 region has 13 residues. CDR3 loop: CASSLGFGTEAFF. The CDR3 DNA reads TGTGCCAGCAGCTTGGGGTTCGGCACTGAAGCTTTCTTT.

This chain joins TRBV19 and TRBJ1-5, with 7 nucleotides matching TRBD1. The CDR3 totals 13 residues. Trimming removed 11 bases from V and 4 bases from J; junction bases left unmatched: 8. Germline assignment: CDR1 LNHDA and CDR2 SQIVND (reference sequence). The CDR3 loop reads CAAAGGRNQPQHF. The DNA for the CDR3 is TGTGCCGCCGCAGGGGGTCGGAATCAGCCCCAGCATTTT.

This chain connects TRBV7-6 to TRBJ2-1; D perhaps matches TRBD2 (5 bases). Trimming cost V 5 bases and J 8 bases, with 22 bases left between them. The germline V gene encodes CDR1 SGHVS and CDR2 FNYEAQ. The CDR3 extends over 16 amino acids. The DNA for the CDR3 is TGTGCCAGCAGCCCCGGGGTCGGGAACCTCCGGGATGAGCAGTTCTTC. Protein sequence: CASSPGVGNLRDEQFF.

The chain links TRBV4-1 to TRBJ2-1; 7 bases map to TRBD2. The trim removed 0 bases at V and 1 base at J, leaving 3 bases unmatched. This CDR3 comprises 16 residues. Germline-derived CDR1 and CDR2 are MGHRA and YSYEKL. The CDR3 sequence: CASSQDKGGSYNEQFF. CDR3 coding DNA: TGCGCCAGCAGCCAAGATAAGGGAGGGTCCTACAATGAGCAGTTCTTC.

This chain uses TRBV30 with TRBJ2-2; no definite D call. Germline CDR1 GTSNPN, CDR2 SVGIG (reference sequence). The ends were cut back, 3 bases at V and 1 base at J, with 6 bases in the middle. The CDR3 runs 13 residues. The DNA for the CDR3 is TGTGCCTGGAGCCCCAGGAACACCGGGGAGCTGTTTTTT. Protein product: CAWSPRNTGELFF.

This chain uses TRBV5-4 with TRBJ1-4, with D possibly being TRBD1 (5 bases). Germline CDR1 reads SGHNT; CDR2 reads YYREEE (reference sequence). Trimming took off 4 bases at V and 0 bases at J, with 13 bases between the two ends. This CDR3 comprises 16 residues. The CDR3: CASSGGHPATNEKLFF. The DNA of the CDR3 is TGTGCCAGCAGCGGTGGACATCCTGCAACTAATGAAAAACTGTTTTTT. Full variable domain (outside the CDR3, taken from reference TRBV5-4 and TRBJ1-4): ETGVTQSPTHLIKTRGQQVTLRCSSQSGHNTVSWYQQALGQGPQFIFQYYREEENGRGNFPPRFSGLQFPNYSSELNVNALELDDSALYLCASSGGHPATNEKLFFGSGTQLSVL.

This chain uses TRBV3-1 (or the pseudogene TRBV3-2) with TRBJ2-5; 7 nucleotides line up with TRBD2. The germline V gene has CDR1 LGHDT and CDR2 YNNKEL (reference sequence). The junction had 7 bases not matched to a gene; V was cut back by 1 base and J by 5 bases. The CDR3 loop spans 15 amino acids. CDR3 in DNA: TGTGCCAGCAGCCAAGTATTCGGGGGGTCGGAGACCCAGTACTTC. Amino acids: CASSQVFGGSETQYF.